One sample yielded the 18 T cell receptor beta chains listed below, sequenced in a study of shared clonotypes between healthy human individuals. Some clones are missing from TCRdb's copy, which holds only in-frame ones; the method was immunoSEQ multiplex PCR. Of 2,100,000 or so clones listed, around 95% are singletons. Sequencing input: naive CD4+ T cells sorted from blood. Subset specified: CD45RA+ positively selected. The receptors were gathered from a man aged 18-30 years in good health.

The chain is built from TRBV7-8 and TRBJ2-7; the match to TRBD2 covers 7 bases. Losses at the gene ends were 5 bases for V and 4 bases for J; bases not matched to a gene: 8. Germline V gene sequence: CDR1 SGHVS, CDR2 FQNEAQ. CDR3 size: 14 residues. The CDR3 loop is CASSPQASGYEQYF. CDR3 nucleotide sequence: TGTGCCAGCAGCCCCCAGGCTAGCGGATACGAGCAGTACTTC.

The chain is built from TRBV18 and TRBJ2-4; 10 nucleotides match TRBD2. After removal of 6 bases from V and 5 bases from J, the junction contained 7 bases not matched to a gene. Germline V lookup: CDR1 KGHSH, CDR2 LQKENI. CDR3 size: 15 residues. The CDR3 sequence: CASSPAGGQENIQYF. CDR3 DNA: TGTGCCAGCTCTCCAGCGGGGGGGCAGGAAAACATTCAGTACTTC.

The rearrangement joins TRBV10-3 to TRBJ2-7; 9 positions match TRBD1. Trimming removed 7 bases from V and 4 bases from J; junction bases left unmatched: 8. CDR1 is ENHRY, CDR2 SYGVKD, per germline. CDR3 length equals 14 residues. The CDR3 spells CAITSGQGPYEQYF. CDR3 coding DNA: TGTGCCATCACTTCGGGACAGGGTCCGTACGAGCAGTACTTC.

This clone occurred a few times. The J gene is TRBJ1-5, the V gene TRBV6-4, with 7 bases fitting TRBD1. The CDR3 loop spans 13 amino acids. V shed 11 bases, J shed 3 bases, and the junction held 7 bases outside the gene matches. Germline lookup yields CDR1 MRHNA and CDR2 SNTAGT. CDR3 residues: CAVPTGNNQPQHF. The CDR3 nucleotides read TGTGCCGTCCCGACAGGGAACAATCAGCCCCAGCATTTT.

The chain is built from TRBV9 and TRBJ1-1; D is ambiguous. The length of the CDR3 is 13 residues. The V end was cut by 3 bases, the J end by 3 bases, with 9 bases between. In germline, CDR1 is SGDLS, CDR2 YYNGEE. The CDR3 coding sequence is TGTGCCAGCAGCGGTCTGGAGCACACTGAAGCTTTCTTT. Amino acids: CASSGLEHTEAFF.

The chain is built from TRBV28 and TRBJ2-3, with TRBD2 matching 8 bases. The CDR3 length is 14 residues. Germline-derived CDR1 and CDR2 are MDHEN and SYDVKM. V shed 7 bases and J 0 bases; nucleotides not matched to a gene: 3. This chain's CDR3 is CASIGGGSTDTQYF. DNA of the CDR3: TGTGCCAGCATTGGCGGGGGGAGCACAGATACGCAGTATTTT.

Concerning this clone: The identical CDR3 is also encoded by other nucleotide sequences in the sample. The J gene is TRBJ2-5, the V gene TRBV5-1; D not certain. The germline V gene has CDR1 SGHRS and CDR2 YFSETQ. Trimming removed 0 bases from V and 2 bases from J, with 5 bases in between. The CDR3 loop spans 13 amino acids. The CDR3 bases are TGCGCCAGCAGCTTGGGTGGGCAAGAGACCCAGTACTTC. Amino acid sequence: CASSLGGQETQYF.

The chain joins TRBV27 to TRBJ1-1; D uncertain. This CDR3 comprises 15 residues. The germline V gene encodes CDR1 MNHEY and CDR2 SMNVEV (reference sequence). Between the trimmed V and J ends, which lost 5 bases and 0 bases, there was a span of 13 bases. CDR3 coding DNA: TGTGCCAGCAGTCCCACGTGGTACTTGAACACTGAAGCTTTCTTT. This sequence encodes CASSPTWYLNTEAFF.

Comment on this clone: At one of its ends the junction is not consistent with the germline gene, which may arise from a read error. The V and J genes are TRBV5-1 and TRBJ2-2; D call uncertain. There are 14 residues in the CDR3. Germline values: CDR1 SGHRS, CDR2 YFSETQ. CDR3 protein: CASSLSPNPGELFF. In DNA, the CDR3 is TGCGCCAGCAGCTTAAGCCCGAACCCCGGGGAGCTGTTTTTT.

Points on this clone: At the DNA level, this CDR3 is encoded by other sequences in the same sample as well. J is TRBJ1-2 and V is TRBV19, with 7 bases that match TRBD1. Germline CDR1 is LNHDA and CDR2 is SQIVND (reference sequence). With 5 bases clipped from V and 4 bases from J, the junction kept 4 bases outside the gene matches. The CDR3 is 13 residues long. The DNA for the CDR3 is TGTGCCAGTAGTGAGACAGGGAGCTATGGCTACACCTTC. This encodes CASSETGSYGYTF.

The chain links TRBV28 to TRBJ1-5, with TRBD1 as a possible D gene (6 bases). The CDR3 length is 16 residues. The ends were cut back, 3 bases at V and 1 base at J, with 13 bases in the middle. Germline V gives CDR1 MDHEN, CDR2 SYDVKM. CDR3 loop: CASSFWAGGSNQPQHF. For the CDR3, the DNA is TGTGCCAGCAGTTTCTGGGCCGGGGGCAGCAATCAGCCCCAGCATTTT.

J is TRBJ1-2 and V is TRBV15; D is perhaps TRBD1 (5 bases). The CDR3 is 15 amino acids. CDR1 is LNHNV, CDR2 YYDKDF, per germline (reference sequence). V was clipped by 0 bases and J by 4 bases, with 12 bases between them. CDR3 in DNA: TGTGCCACCAGCAGAGATCCAGGGTCCTTCTATGGCTACACCTTC. Translation: CATSRDPGSFYGYTF.

V and J are TRBV6-1 and TRBJ2-5; D gene uncertain. Per germline, CDR1 MNHNS and CDR2 SASEGT. V was cut by 6 bases and J by 4 bases, with 12 bases left in between. The CDR3 spans 13 residues. This CDR3 reads CASRVTPGETQYF. In DNA form, the CDR3 reads TGTGCCAGCAGAGTGACCCCAGGAGAGACCCAGTACTTC.

This clone was detected only once. The chain joins TRBV6-1 to TRBJ2-5; D perhaps matches TRBD2 (6 bases). This CDR3 is 13 amino acids long. The germline gives CDR1 MNHNS, CDR2 SASEGT. V lost 6 bases, J lost 3 bases, and 11 bases lay in between. CDR3 sequence (DNA): TGTGCCAGCAGGGGGACGGGGGAAGAGACCCAGTACTTC. Protein: CASRGTGEETQYF.

The chain joins TRBV11-2 to TRBJ1-1, with TRBD1 as a possible D gene (5 bases). The germline V gene encodes CDR1 SGHAT and CDR2 FQNNGV. This CDR3 is built from 14 residues. The V end was cut by 6 bases, the J end by 4 bases, with 15 bases between. The CDR3, as DNA: TGTGCCAGCAGTCTTAAGGCGGGGGGCACTGAAGCTTTCTTT. The encoded protein is CASSLKAGGTEAFF. The whole variable domain, filled in from reference TRBV11-2 and TRBJ1-1, reads EAGVAQSPRYKIIEKRQSVAFWCNPISGHATLYWYQQILGQGPKLLIQFQNNGVVDDSQLPKDRFSAERLKGVDSTLKIQPAKLEDSAVYLCASSLKAGGTEAFFGQGTRLTVV.

The chain joins TRBV30 to TRBJ2-3; D is ambiguous. Germline assignment: CDR1 GTSNPN and CDR2 SVGIG (reference sequence). The ends were cut back, 4 bases at V and 2 bases at J, with 7 bases in the middle. This CDR3 spans 12 amino acids. The CDR3 loop is CAWILNTDTQYF. The CDR3 coding sequence is TGTGCCTGGATTTTAAACACAGATACGCAGTATTTT. The whole variable domain, filled in from reference TRBV30 and TRBJ2-3, reads SQTIHQWPATLVQPVGSPLSLECTVEGTSNPNLYWYRQAAGRGLQLLFYSVGIGQISSEVPQNLSASRPQDRQFILSSKKLLLSDSGFYLCAWILNTDTQYFGPGTRLTVL.

CDR3 sequence: CARRTEGYEQYF. CDR3 in DNA: TGCGCCCGCCGCACCGAGGGGTACGAGCAGTACTTC. The chain employs TRBV5-1 and TRBJ2-7; the D gene could be TRBD1 or TRBD2 (5 bases each). Germline V CDR1 and CDR2: SGHRS, YFSETQ. There are 12 residues in the CDR3. V shed 10 bases and J shed 4 bases, with 15 bases lying between them. Filled out from reference TRBV5-1 and TRBJ2-7, the complete variable domain reads KAGVTQTPRYLIKTRGQQVTLSCSPISGHRSVSWYQQTPGQGLQFLFEYFSETQRNKGNFPGRFSGRQFSNSRSEMNVSTLELGDSALYLCARRTEGYEQYFGPGTRLTVT.

The genes are TRBV7-9 and TRBJ1-5, with TRBD1 identical over 7 bases. Germline V gene data show CDR1 as SEHNR and CDR2 as FQNEAQ (reference sequence). The ends lost 5 bases at V and 5 bases at J; junction bases unmatched: 12. There are 16 residues in the CDR3. DNA for the CDR3: TGTGCCAGCAGCACCACAGGGGAGGGATTTGATCAGCCCCAGCATTTT. As protein: CASSTTGEGFDQPQHF.